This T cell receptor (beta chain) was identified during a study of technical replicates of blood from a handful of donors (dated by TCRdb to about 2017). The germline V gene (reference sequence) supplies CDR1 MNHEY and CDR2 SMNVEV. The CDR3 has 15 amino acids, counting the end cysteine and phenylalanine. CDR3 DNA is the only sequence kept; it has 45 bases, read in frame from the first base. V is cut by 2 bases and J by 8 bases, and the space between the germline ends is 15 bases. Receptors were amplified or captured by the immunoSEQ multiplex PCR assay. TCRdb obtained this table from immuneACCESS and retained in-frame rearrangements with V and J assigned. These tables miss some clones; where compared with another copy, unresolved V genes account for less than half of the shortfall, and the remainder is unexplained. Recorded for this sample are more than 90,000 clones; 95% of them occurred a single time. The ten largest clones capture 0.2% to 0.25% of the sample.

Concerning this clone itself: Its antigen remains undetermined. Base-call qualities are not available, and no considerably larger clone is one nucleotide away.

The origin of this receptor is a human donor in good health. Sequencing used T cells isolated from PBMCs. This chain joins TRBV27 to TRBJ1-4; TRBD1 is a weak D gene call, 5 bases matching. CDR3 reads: CASSLATGREEKLFF. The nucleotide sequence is TGTGCCAGCAGTTTAGCAACAGGAAGGGAAGAAAAACTGTTTTTT.